The present T cell receptor (beta chain) was sequenced within a study of T cell responses to AZD1222 COVID-19 vaccine. General study results and limits: Among vaccine-associated CD4 TCRs, coverage spanned spike, with dominance at 160-218 and 743-854. Females outnumbered males among donors, who were mostly white British; clonal diversity was possibly underestimated.

V dropped 5 bases and J dropped 1 base, with 11 bases sitting between them. The CDR3 runs to 14 residues. Germline V lookup: CDR1 MNHEY, CDR2 SVGAGI. A word on this clone: Its antigen is still unknown.

Assay used: immunoSEQ multiplex PCR; TCRdb lists only in-frame clones, some missing. The table lists roughly 140,000 clones, about nine tenths of them singletons. The specimen comprised peripheral blood, sampled on day 0 of AZD1222 vaccination. This sequence originates from an adult in good health. This chain connects TRBV6-5 to TRBJ1-1; no clear D. This chain's CDR3 is CASSPGYKNTEAFF. CDR3 sequence (DNA): TGTGCCAGCAGTCCGGGGTACAAGAACACTGAAGCTTTCTTT.